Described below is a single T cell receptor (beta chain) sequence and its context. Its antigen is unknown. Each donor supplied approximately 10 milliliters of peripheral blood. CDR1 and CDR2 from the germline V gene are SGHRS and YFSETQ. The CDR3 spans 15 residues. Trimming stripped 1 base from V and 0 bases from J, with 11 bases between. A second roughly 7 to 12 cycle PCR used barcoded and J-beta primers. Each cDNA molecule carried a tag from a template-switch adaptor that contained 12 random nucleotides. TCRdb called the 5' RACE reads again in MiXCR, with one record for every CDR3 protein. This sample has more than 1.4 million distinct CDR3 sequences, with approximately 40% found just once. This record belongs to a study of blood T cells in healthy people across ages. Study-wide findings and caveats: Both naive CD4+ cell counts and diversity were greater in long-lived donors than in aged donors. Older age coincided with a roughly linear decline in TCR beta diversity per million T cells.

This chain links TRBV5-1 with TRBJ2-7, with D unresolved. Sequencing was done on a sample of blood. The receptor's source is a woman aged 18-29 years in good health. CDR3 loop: CASSLSPTASYEQYF. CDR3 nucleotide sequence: TGCGCCAGCAGCTTGTCTCCAACTGCCTCCTACGAGCAGTACTTC.